The T cell receptor beta chain under discussion was sequenced for a study of blood T cell repertoires in COVID-19 (dated by TCRdb to about 2020). Regarding the study in general: The collaborator samples originated in the United States, Italy and Spain and spanned the acute and convalescent phases of COVID-19. The material from the prospective study consisted of cDNA or gDNA derived from T cells, B-cell-depleted T cells, or PBMCs. Deeply sampled blood TCRbeta repertoires from subjects exposed to, actively infected with, or recovered from COVID-19 were included in the dataset. The repertoires were made available in a free public database intended to serve as a resource for research on the immune response to SARS-CoV-2. The samples were drawn from two sources: the first 160 participants of the ongoing ImmuneRACE study, and 950 to 1,500 subjects contributed by 6 global collaborators. Nearly every sample came with metadata listing a de-identified subject ID, COVID-19 status, age in years and sex. HLA class I and class II types, where available, came from metadata supplied by the sample provider rather than from assay-based typing. Summary of the overall study and its limitations: How much clinical and demographic metadata was included differed by source and by participant, and the metadata was provided uncurated.

The CDR3, cysteine through phenylalanine, is 12 amino acids long. Only the CDR3 portion is preserved as DNA: 36 bases, with reading frame beginning at the first base. CDR1 and CDR2 are read off the germline V gene (reference sequence) as SEHNR and FQNEAQ. The trim is 3 bases for V and 7 bases for J, with a gap of 10 bases between the germline ends. As concerns this clone: Its recognized antigen is unknown. Base qualities are missing; no much larger clone stands one base away.

Participants in the prospective study were aged roughly 18 to 89 years, lived in over 20 United States geographic areas, and enrolled through a virtual design. To assign participants to cohorts, the prospective study relied on clinical history that participants themselves reported in a screening survey and a study questionnaire. A participant counted as exposed if, within 2 weeks of entering the study, that participant had been in contact with someone who had a PCR-confirmed or clinician-diagnosed COVID-19 case. In the prospective study, mobile phlebotomists collected whole blood, serum and a nasopharyngeal or oropharyngeal swab from each participant. Prospective study participants could optionally give additional blood draws and questionnaires over an approximately 2-month period. Blood samples from the prospective study were shipped frozen or at room temperature prior to DNA extraction. TCRbeta CDR3 regions were amplified from genomic DNA using the immunoSEQ Assay, a bias-controlled multiplex PCR. The original pipeline was this. The number of nucleated cells in each sample was estimated by amplification of reference gene primers within the assay. To quantify the absolute abundance of each unique TCRbeta CDR3 rearrangement, sequence reads were collapsed and filtered. For each sample, productive Simpson clonality was calculated as the square root of Simpson's diversity index across productive rearrangements. The immuneACCESS repertoire file appears here via TCRdb, limited to in-frame rearrangements. These files lack a portion of the clones; in checked studies, under half of the deficit traces to unresolved V genes, and the cause of the others is not known. The V and J calls and clone size come from that table; D and trimming were worked out from the DNA. This sample gives about 220,000 clones in total; almost 90% of them show up just once. The ten largest account for approximately 16% of the sample.

The rearrangement combines TRBV7-9 with TRBJ2-7, with a tentative D gene TRBD2 over 5 matching bases. Source material: PBMCs or T cells enriched from blood (not recorded which). This receptor was obtained from a man younger than 40 who had been exposed to COVID-19. The nucleotide sequence reads TGTGCCAGCAGCTTCGGGGTGGGGGAGCAGTACTTC. This is translated as CASSFGVGEQYF. Reference TRBV7-9 and TRBJ2-7 genes cover what lies past the CDR3, so the full variable domain is DTGVSQNPRHKITKRGQNVTFRCDPISEHNRLYWYRQTLGQGPEFLTYFQNEAQLEKSRLLSDRFSAERPKGSFSTLEIQRTEQGDSAMYLCASSFGVGEQYFGPGTRLTVT.